The T cell receptor (beta chain) described here comes from a study of T cell responses to AZD1222 COVID-19 vaccine. J gave up 3 bases and V 4 bases, and 10 bases lay outside the gene matches. CDR3 length: 16 residues. The germline gives CDR1 SGHVS, CDR2 FNYEAQ. The repertoire was sequenced with immunoSEQ multiplex PCR; TCRdb's copy has only in-frame clones and lacks some. The repertoire holds around 58,000 clones, with more than 80% as singletons. The chain is built from TRBV7-6 and TRBJ2-7; 9 bases fit TRBD1. The TCR sequence derives from an adult who received the AZD1222 COVID-19 vaccine. The source was peripheral blood, collected 28 days after the second AZD1222 dose. This CDR3 is CASSSSGTGINYEQYF. The CDR3 DNA follows: TGTGCCAGCAGCTCCTCCGGGACAGGGATAAACTACGAGCAGTACTTC. Full variable domain (remainder filled in from reference TRBV7-6 and TRBJ2-7): GAGVSQSPRYKVTKRGQDVALRCDPISGHVSLYWYRQALGQGPEFLTYFNYEAQQDKSGLPNDRFSAERPEGSISTLTIQRTEQRDSAMYRCASSSSGTGINYEQYFGPGTRLTVT.